These 3 T cell receptor beta chains originate from one sample sequenced in a study of blood T cell repertoires in COVID-19 (dated by TCRdb to about 2020). Library method: the immunoSEQ multiplex PCR assay. Here the immuneACCESS table is served through TCRdb, limited to in-frame sequences with V and J called. Missing clones are a known gap in these copies; in checked studies unresolved V genes cover under half, and the rest lacks a known reason. The sample has 150,000 or so clones on record, 87% of them singletons. 5% to 6% of the sample rests with the top ten. Sequenced material: peripheral blood. Receptors were obtained from a human donor in a cohort sampled during active COVID-19.

The chain recombines TRBV30 with TRBJ1-2; TRBD1 matches at 12 bases. Germline V CDR1 and CDR2: GTSNPN, SVGIG (reference sequence). V dropped 2 bases and J dropped 3; count of bases not matched to a gene: 13. The length of the CDR3 is 18 residues. CDR3 sequence: CAWSRDRGRSRRDYGYTF. As DNA, the CDR3 is TGTGCCTGGAGTAGGGACAGGGGGCGATCCAGGAGGGACTATGGCTACACCTTC.

The sample holds one count of this clone. The chain couples TRBV7-7 to TRBJ1-1; D may be TRBD1 (6 bases). Trimming removed 5 bases from V and 4 bases from J, with 20 bases in between. The germline V gene has CDR1 SSHAT and CDR2 FNYEAQ (reference sequence). CDR3 length: 16 residues. The CDR3 protein is CASSPLPGGGGTEAFF. CDR3 nucleotides: TGTGCCAGCAGCCCTCTACCGGGGGGCGGCGGCACTGAAGCTTTCTTT. Full variable domain (outside the CDR3, taken from reference TRBV7-7 and TRBJ1-1): GAGVSQSPRYKVTKRGQDVTLRCDPISSHATLYWYQQALGQGPEFLTYFNYEAQPDKSGLPSDRFSAERPEGSISTLTIQRTEQRDSAMYRCASSPLPGGGGTEAFFGQGTRLTVV.

The genes are TRBV30 and TRBJ1-2, with 7 bases matching TRBD1. With 2 bases clipped from V and 6 bases from J, the junction kept 9 bases outside the gene matches. Germline-derived CDR1 and CDR2 are GTSNPN and SVGIG (reference sequence). The CDR3 contains 14 residues. The CDR3 loop is CAWSLDRATNGYTF. The CDR3 DNA sequence: TGTGCCTGGAGTTTAGACAGGGCAACCAATGGCTACACCTTC.